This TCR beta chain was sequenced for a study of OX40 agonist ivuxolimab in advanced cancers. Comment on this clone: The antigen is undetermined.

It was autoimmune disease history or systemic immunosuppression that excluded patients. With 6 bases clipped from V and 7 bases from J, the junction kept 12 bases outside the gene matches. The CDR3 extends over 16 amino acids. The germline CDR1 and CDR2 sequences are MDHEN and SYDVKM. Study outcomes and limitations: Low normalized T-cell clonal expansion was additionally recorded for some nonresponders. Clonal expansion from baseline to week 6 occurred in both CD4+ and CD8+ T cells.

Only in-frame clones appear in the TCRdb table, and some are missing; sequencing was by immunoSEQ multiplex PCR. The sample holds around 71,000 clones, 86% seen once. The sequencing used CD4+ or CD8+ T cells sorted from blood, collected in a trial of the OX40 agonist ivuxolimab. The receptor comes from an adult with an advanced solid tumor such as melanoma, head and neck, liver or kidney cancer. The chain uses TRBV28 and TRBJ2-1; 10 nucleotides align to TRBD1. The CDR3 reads CASSARGTGVLNEQFF. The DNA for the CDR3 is TGTGCCAGCAGCGCCAGGGGGACAGGGGTCTTAAATGAGCAGTTCTTC.